This TCR beta chain is drawn from a study of T cells in Graves' hyperthyroidism and ophthalmopathy. Study-wide context: Before treatment of any kind, peripheral blood was taken at initial diagnosis. Whole-study findings and limits: The model anticipated ophthalmopathy a median about 6.5 months pre-onset. Blood also showed most of the thyroid clonotypes that were expanded above 0.001.

This clonotype occurred a few times. As yet, its antigen is unknown. From RNA transcripts, TCR beta CDR3 regions were amplified. Primed by the HTBI set, a first-round RT-PCR was run on the TCR CDR3. TCRdb itself ran the multiplex PCR reads through MiXCR, one entry per CDR3 protein. The sample includes 500,000 to 750,000 distinct CDR3 sequences, around 14% of them seen just once. Sequenced sample: blood. This TCR came from a woman in her late teens or twenties with Graves' ophthalmopathy.

The CDR3 nucleotides are TGCAGTGCTAGCCACCGGGACAGGGGTGAAAAACTGTTTTTT. This codes for CSASHRDRGEKLFF. This chain connects TRBV20-1 to TRBJ1-4; 10 bases agree with TRBD1. Trimming cost V 3 bases and J 7 bases; bases outside gene matches: 5. Germline V gene sequence: CDR1 DFQATT, CDR2 SNEGSKA (reference sequence). The CDR3 sequence is 14 residues long.